This paragraph covers one T cell receptor beta chain sequence. The CDR3 loop spans 12 amino acids. Looked up from germline, CDR1 is SNHLY and CDR2 is FYNNEI. The V and J ends lost 8 bases and 4 bases respectively, with 9 bases between them. This entry comes from a study of blood T cell repertoires in COVID-19. The assay was immunoSEQ multiplex PCR, and TCRdb's table has in-frame clones only and misses some. Here the sample spans 400,000 to 450,000 clones, 90% being singletons. Cohort 3 donors counted as recovered after two negative PCRs, clearance, or resolved symptoms. The TCR originated in a man aged 18 to 35 who had recovered from COVID-19. Sequenced: PBMCs or T cells enriched from blood (not recorded which). The V gene is TRBV2, the J gene TRBJ2-1; unclear D gene. The CDR3 DNA reads TGTGCCAGCTTGACTGCATACAATGAGCAGTTCTTC. Translated, it gives CASLTAYNEQFF.